The next 15 T cell receptor beta chains were all read from a single sample in a study of blood T cell repertoires in COVID-19. Data came from immunoSEQ multiplex PCR; TCRdb stores just in-frame clones and leaves some out. The sample carries approximately 200,000 clones, over 75% recorded once. The material sequenced was PBMCs or T cells enriched from blood (not recorded which). The receptors derive from a man aged 35 to 55 who had recovered from COVID-19.

V gene TRBV30 combines with J gene TRBJ2-7, with 9 bases fitting TRBD1. The CDR3 loop spans 12 amino acids. Trimming took 7 bases from V and 5 from J; bases not matched to a gene: 6. In germline, CDR1 is GTSNPN, CDR2 SVGIG (reference sequence). CDR3 bases: TGTGCCTCATCCGGGACAGGGAACGAGCAGTACTTC. Translating it yields CASSGTGNEQYF.

The chain joins TRBV4-1 to TRBJ1-2; D unresolved. The CDR3 is 17 residues long. In germline, CDR1 is MGHRA, CDR2 YSYEKL. V shed 0 bases and J shed 2 bases, with 16 bases lying between them. CDR3 bases: TGCGCCAGCAGCCAAGATTATGCTAACGGACTGAACTATGGCTACACCTTC. The encoded protein is CASSQDYANGLNYGYTF.

The chain joins TRBV30 to TRBJ2-7, with 7 positions matching TRBD1. Germline V gene sequence: CDR1 GTSNPN, CDR2 SVGIG (reference sequence). J lost 7 bases, V lost 0 bases, and 9 bases had no gene match. The CDR3 totals 14 residues. CDR3 in amino acids: CAWSVHEGASEQYF. In DNA form, the CDR3 reads TGTGCCTGGAGTGTACACGAGGGGGCGAGTGAGCAGTACTTC.

The chain employs TRBV6-5 and TRBJ1-2; D is undetermined. CDR3 length: 13 residues. Germline V gene data show CDR1 as MNHEY and CDR2 as SVGAGI. The germline V and J ends were trimmed by 2 bases and 7 bases, with 11 bases remaining between them. CDR3 in DNA: TGTGCCAGCAGTTACACGGCGGTAGGTGGCTACACCTTC. Its protein product is CASSYTAVGGYTF.

This chain links TRBV27 with TRBJ1-2, with a possible D match to TRBD1 (5 bases). The CDR3 contains 15 residues. The germline V gene encodes CDR1 MNHEY and CDR2 SMNVEV (reference sequence). V was trimmed by 0 bases and J by 3 bases, leaving 11 bases between them. CDR3 nucleotide sequence: TGTGCCAGCAGTTTATCGGGGTTCAGGGACTATGGCTACACCTTC. This translates into CASSLSGFRDYGYTF.

The V gene is TRBV28, the J gene TRBJ1-5; D is uncertain. The length of the CDR3 is 15 residues. Germline V gene lookup returns CDR1 MDHEN and CDR2 SYDVKM. Trimming pared 3 bases from V and 1 base from J, leaving 10 bases between. This CDR3 is CASSFPPVSNQPQHF. The CDR3 DNA reads TGTGCCAGCAGTTTCCCCCCAGTCAGCAATCAGCCCCAGCATTTT.

The CDR3 region has the DNA TGTGCCACCCGATTTGAGGTGAACACTGAAGCTTTCTTT. Amino acids: CATRFEVNTEAFF. The chain links TRBV24-1 to TRBJ1-1; no clear D. CDR3 length: 13 amino acids. The germline CDR1 and CDR2 sequences are KGHDR and SFDVKD. V lost 9 bases and J 0 bases, leaving 10 bases between the germline ends.

This chain connects TRBV7-9 to TRBJ1-4; possible D gene TRBD1, 5 bases. The CDR3 spans 14 residues. Trimming removed 8 bases at V and 0 bases at J, with 10 bases between. Germline CDR1 SEHNR, CDR2 FQNEAQ (reference sequence). The CDR3 DNA is TGTGCCAGCGGGGCAGGGCCAACTAATGAAAAACTGTTTTTT. Residues: CASGAGPTNEKLFF.

The V call is TRBV5-1, the J call TRBJ2-3, with 12 nucleotides matching TRBD2. This CDR3 has 18 amino acids. CDR1 SGHRS and CDR2 YFSETQ come from the germline V gene. Unmatched junction bases numbered 10, after V lost 4 bases and J lost 1 base. The chain's CDR3 is CASSRESLAGGRTDTQYF. In nucleotides, the CDR3 is TGCGCCAGCAGCAGAGAATCACTAGCGGGAGGTCGCACAGATACGCAGTATTTT.

This clone was counted a single time. The chain is built from TRBV11-2 and TRBJ1-6; 7 bases match TRBD1. CDR1 is SGHAT, CDR2 FQNNGV, per germline. The CDR3 sequence is 14 residues long. V lost 5 bases and J lost 7; bases outside the gene matches: 5. The CDR3 is CASSSNRGNSPLHF. DNA of the CDR3: TGTGCCAGCAGCAGCAACAGGGGCAATTCACCCCTCCACTTT. The full variable domain, rest sourced from reference TRBV11-2 and TRBJ1-6, is EAGVAQSPRYKIIEKRQSVAFWCNPISGHATLYWYQQILGQGPKLLIQFQNNGVVDDSQLPKDRFSAERLKGVDSTLKIQPAKLEDSAVYLCASSSNRGNSPLHFGNGTRLTVT.

The rearrangement uses TRBV10-3 and TRBJ2-3; the match to TRBD2 covers 9 bases. The J segment lost 4 bases and the V segment lost 10 bases, leaving 6 bases of the junction unmatched. This CDR3 is 13 amino acids long. Germline V gene lookup returns CDR1 ENHRY and CDR2 SYGVKD. The CDR3 here is CATEAGGSDTQYF. Written as DNA, the CDR3 is TGTGCCACAGAAGCGGGAGGCTCAGATACGCAGTATTTT.

The chain employs TRBV6-1 and TRBJ2-2; no reliable D call. This CDR3 has 13 residues. V was trimmed by 0 bases and J by 8 bases, leaving 7 bases between them. Germline-derived CDR1 and CDR2 are MNHNS and SASEGT. CDR3: CASSEARKGELFF. DNA of the CDR3: TGTGCCAGCAGTGAAGCGCGGAAAGGGGAGCTGTTTTTT.

This rearrangement joins TRBV6-1 to TRBJ1-2; 7 nucleotides line up with TRBD1. Per the germline V gene, CDR1 is MNHNS and CDR2 is SASEGT. The V segment lost 2 bases and the J segment 8 bases; nucleotides outside the gene matches: 5. The CDR3 has 13 amino acids. CDR3: CASSERQGMGYTF. As DNA, the CDR3 is TGTGCCAGCAGTGAAAGACAGGGCATGGGCTACACCTTC.

This clone has only a few counts. The rearrangement joins TRBV30 to TRBJ1-1; D is possibly TRBD1 (6 bases). This CDR3 region has 16 residues. The germline V gene has CDR1 GTSNPN and CDR2 SVGIG (reference sequence). V dropped 0 bases and J dropped 1 base, with 15 bases sitting between them. Here the CDR3 reads CAWSVQGLLGNTEAFF. In nucleotides, the CDR3 is TGTGCCTGGAGTGTACAGGGTTTGCTTGGGAACACTGAAGCTTTCTTT.

The genes are TRBV19 and TRBJ1-1, with 7 positions matching TRBD1. The CDR3 loop spans 14 amino acids. Germline V lookup: CDR1 LNHDA, CDR2 SQIVND (reference sequence). Trimming cost V 3 bases and J 2 bases; bases outside gene matches: 3. CDR3 amino acids: CASSMSGGNTEAFF. DNA of the CDR3: TGTGCCAGTAGTATGTCAGGGGGTAACACTGAAGCTTTCTTT.